This record covers a single T cell receptor (beta chain). Its antigen is unidentified. The data originate from a study of cytomegalovirus exposure and HLA in healthy donors. For the study at large: Inside one of the first data releases sat about 91 million unique TCRs taken from HLA-typed donors. Study-level points and caveats: Most subjects had HLA-A and HLA-B alleles reportedly predicted accurately by TCR beta sequences. The analysis excluded some indistinguishable V segments, including TRBV6-2 and TRBV6-3. Most TCR sequences were uncommon, yet certain public TCRs appeared in many donors.

PCR employed 60 Vbeta and 13 Jbeta primers. Some clones are missing from TCRdb's copy, which holds only in-frame ones; the method was immunoSEQ multiplex PCR. The sample shows about 130,000 clones, around 84% of them seen only once. This CDR3 region has 13 residues. Germline V lookup: CDR1 MNHEY, CDR2 SVGAGI. Trimming cost V 2 bases and J 3 bases, with 5 bases left between them. The source of this sequence is a man in his fifties in good health and CMV-seronegative. The source material was PBMCs. J is TRBJ1-3 and V is TRBV6-5; D is unclear. The CDR3 loop is CASSYPGGNTIYF. The CDR3 nucleotides are TGTGCCAGCAGTTACCCCGGTGGAAACACCATATATTTT.